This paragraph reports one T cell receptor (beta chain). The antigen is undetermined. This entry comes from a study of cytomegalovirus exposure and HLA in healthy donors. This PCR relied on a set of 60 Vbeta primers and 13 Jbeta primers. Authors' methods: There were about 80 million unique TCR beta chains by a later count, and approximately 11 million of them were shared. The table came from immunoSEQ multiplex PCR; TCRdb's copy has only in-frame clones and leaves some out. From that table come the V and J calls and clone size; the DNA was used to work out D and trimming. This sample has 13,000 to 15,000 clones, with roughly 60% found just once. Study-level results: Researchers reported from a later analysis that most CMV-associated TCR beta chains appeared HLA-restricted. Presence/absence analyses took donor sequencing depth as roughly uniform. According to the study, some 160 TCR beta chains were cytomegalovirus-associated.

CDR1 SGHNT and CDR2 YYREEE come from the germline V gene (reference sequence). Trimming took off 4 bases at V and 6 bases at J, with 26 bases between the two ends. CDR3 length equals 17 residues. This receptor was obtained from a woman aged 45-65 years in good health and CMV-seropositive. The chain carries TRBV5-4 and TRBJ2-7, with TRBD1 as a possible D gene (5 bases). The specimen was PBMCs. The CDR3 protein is CASSPPHARGDGREQYF. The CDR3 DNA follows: TGTGCCAGCAGCCCGCCCCACGCTAGGGGCGATGGACGCGAGCAGTACTTC. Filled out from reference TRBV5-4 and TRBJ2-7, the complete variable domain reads ETGVTQSPTHLIKTRGQQVTLRCSSQSGHNTVSWYQQALGQGPQFIFQYYREEENGRGNFPPRFSGLQFPNYSSELNVNALELDDSALYLCASSPPHARGDGREQYFGPGTRLTVT.